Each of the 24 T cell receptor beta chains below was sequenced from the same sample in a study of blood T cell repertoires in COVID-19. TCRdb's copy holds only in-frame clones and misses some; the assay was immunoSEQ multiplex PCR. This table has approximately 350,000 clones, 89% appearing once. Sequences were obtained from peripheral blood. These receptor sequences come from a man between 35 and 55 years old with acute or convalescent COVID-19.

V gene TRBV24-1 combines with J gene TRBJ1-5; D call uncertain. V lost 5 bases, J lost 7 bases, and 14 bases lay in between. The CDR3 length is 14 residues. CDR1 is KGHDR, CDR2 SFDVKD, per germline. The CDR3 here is CATSGPIAVQPQHF. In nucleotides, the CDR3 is TGTGCCACCAGTGGACCTATTGCGGTACAGCCCCAGCATTTT.

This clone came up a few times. The chain's CDR3 is CASSANRGRIYGYTF. Written as DNA, the CDR3 is TGTGCCAGCAGCGCTAACAGGGGGCGCATCTATGGCTACACCTTC. This chain links TRBV5-5 with TRBJ1-2, with 9 bases lining up with TRBD1. Germline V gives CDR1 SGHKS, CDR2 YYEKEE (reference sequence). Trimming cost V 4 bases and J 4 bases; bases outside gene matches: 8. CDR3 length: 15 amino acids.

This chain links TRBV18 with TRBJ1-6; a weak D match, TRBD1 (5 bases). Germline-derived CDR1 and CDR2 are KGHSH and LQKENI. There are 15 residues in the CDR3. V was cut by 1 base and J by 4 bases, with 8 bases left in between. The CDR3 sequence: CASSPRGEYNSPLHF. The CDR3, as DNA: TGTGCCAGCTCACCACGGGGGGAGTATAATTCACCCCTCCACTTT.

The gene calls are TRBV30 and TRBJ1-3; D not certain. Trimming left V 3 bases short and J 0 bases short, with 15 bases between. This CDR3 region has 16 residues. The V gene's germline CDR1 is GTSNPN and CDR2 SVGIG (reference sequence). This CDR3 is CAWRRFLRSSGNTIYF. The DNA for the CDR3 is TGTGCCTGGAGGAGGTTTTTAAGGAGCTCTGGAAACACCATATATTTT.

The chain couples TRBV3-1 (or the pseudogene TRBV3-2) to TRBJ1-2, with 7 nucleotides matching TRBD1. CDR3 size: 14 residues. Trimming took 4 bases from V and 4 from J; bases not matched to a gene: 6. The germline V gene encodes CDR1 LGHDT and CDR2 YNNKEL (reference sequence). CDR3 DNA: TGTGCCAGCAGCCTCCAGGGGGACGGCTATGGCTACACCTTC. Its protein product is CASSLQGDGYGYTF.

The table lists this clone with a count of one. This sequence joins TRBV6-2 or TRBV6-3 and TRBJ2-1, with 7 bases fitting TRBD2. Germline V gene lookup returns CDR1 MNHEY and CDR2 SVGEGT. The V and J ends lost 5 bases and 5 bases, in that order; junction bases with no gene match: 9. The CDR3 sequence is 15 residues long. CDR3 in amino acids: CASSILADHNNEQFF. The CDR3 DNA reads TGTGCCAGCAGTATCCTAGCGGACCACAACAATGAGCAGTTCTTC.

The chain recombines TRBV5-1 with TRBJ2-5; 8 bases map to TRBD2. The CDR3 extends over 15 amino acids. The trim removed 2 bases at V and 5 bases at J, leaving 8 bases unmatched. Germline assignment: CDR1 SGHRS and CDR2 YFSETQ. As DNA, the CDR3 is TGCGCCAGCAGCTTTCTAGCGGGTACTTTCGAGACCCAGTACTTC. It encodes CASSFLAGTFETQYF. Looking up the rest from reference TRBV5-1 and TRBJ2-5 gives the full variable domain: KAGVTQTPRYLIKTRGQQVTLSCSPISGHRSVSWYQQTPGQGLQFLFEYFSETQRNKGNFPGRFSGRQFSNSRSEMNVSTLELGDSALYLCASSFLAGTFETQYFGPGTRLLVL.

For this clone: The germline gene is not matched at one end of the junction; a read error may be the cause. CDR3 sequence (DNA): TGTGCCAGCAGAGAAGGGACAGGGGAAGACTTC. The encoded protein is CASREGTGEDF. The rearrangement uses TRBV2 and TRBJ2-7; 10 bases fit TRBD1. Germline CDR1 reads SNHLY; CDR2 reads FYNNEI. CDR3 size: 11 residues.

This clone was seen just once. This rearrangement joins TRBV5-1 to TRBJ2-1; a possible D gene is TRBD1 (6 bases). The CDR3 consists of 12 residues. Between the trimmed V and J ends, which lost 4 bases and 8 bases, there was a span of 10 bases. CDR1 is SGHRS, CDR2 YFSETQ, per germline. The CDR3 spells CASSIGGDEQFF. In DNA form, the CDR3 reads TGCGCCAGCAGCATAGGGGGTGATGAGCAGTTCTTC.

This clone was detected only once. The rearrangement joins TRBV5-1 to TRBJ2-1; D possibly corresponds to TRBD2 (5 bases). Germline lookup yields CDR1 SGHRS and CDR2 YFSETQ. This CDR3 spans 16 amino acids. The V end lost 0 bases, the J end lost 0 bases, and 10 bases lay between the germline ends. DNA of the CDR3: TGCGCCAGCAGCTTGGTGGGAGCCAGCTCCTACAATGAGCAGTTCTTC. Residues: CASSLVGASSYNEQFF.

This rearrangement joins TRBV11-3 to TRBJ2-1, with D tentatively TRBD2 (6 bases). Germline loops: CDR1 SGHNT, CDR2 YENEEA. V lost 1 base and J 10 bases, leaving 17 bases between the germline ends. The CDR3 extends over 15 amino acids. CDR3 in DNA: TGTGCCAGCAGCTTAGGAATACGAGGCCGGGGGGAGCAGTTCTTC. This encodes CASSLGIRGRGEQFF. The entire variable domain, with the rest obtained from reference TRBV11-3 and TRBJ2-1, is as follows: EAGVVQSPRYKIIEKKQPVAFWCNPISGHNTLYWYLQNLGQGPELLIRYENEEAVDDSQLPKDRFSAERLKGVDSTLKIQPAELGDSAVYLCASSLGIRGRGEQFFGPGTRLTVL.

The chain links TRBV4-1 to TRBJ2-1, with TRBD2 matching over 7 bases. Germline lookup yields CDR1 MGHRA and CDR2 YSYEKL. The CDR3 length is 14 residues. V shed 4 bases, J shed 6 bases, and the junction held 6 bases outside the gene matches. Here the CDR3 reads CASSLPERGNEQFF. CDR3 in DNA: TGCGCCAGCAGCCTCCCGGAGCGGGGCAATGAGCAGTTCTTC.

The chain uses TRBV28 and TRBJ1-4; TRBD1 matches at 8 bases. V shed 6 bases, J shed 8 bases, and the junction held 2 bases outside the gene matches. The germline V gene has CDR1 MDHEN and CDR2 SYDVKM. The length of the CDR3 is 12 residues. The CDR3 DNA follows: TGTGCCAGCAGGGACAGGGCCGAAAAACTGTTTTTT. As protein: CASRDRAEKLFF.

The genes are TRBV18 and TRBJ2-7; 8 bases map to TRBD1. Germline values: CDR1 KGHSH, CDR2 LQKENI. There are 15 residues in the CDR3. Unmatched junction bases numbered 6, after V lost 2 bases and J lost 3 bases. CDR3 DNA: TGTGCCAGCTCACCATCTCGGACAGGGCTCTACGAGCAGTACTTC. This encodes CASSPSRTGLYEQYF.

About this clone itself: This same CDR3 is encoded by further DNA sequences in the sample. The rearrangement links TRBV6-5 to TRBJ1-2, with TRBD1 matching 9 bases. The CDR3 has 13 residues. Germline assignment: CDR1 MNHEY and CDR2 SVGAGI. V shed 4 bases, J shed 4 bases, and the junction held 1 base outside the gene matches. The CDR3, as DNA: TGTGCCAGCAGTTCGGACAGGGGCTATGGCTACACCTTC. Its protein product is CASSSDRGYGYTF.

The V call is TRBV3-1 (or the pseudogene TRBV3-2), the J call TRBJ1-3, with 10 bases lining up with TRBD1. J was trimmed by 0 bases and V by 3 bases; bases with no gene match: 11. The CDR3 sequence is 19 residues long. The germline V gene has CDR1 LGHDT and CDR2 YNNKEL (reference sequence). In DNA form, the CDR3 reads TGTGCCAGCAGCCAGGGGGACAGGGGCGGTGTAGGCTCTGGAAACACCATATATTTT. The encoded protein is CASSQGDRGGVGSGNTIYF.

The CDR3 is CASRGDRVFSGNTIYF. The DNA for the CDR3 is TGTGCCAGCAGGGGTGACAGGGTCTTCTCTGGAAACACCATATATTTT. The V call is TRBV2, the J call TRBJ1-3; TRBD1 matches 7 bases. The trim removed 6 bases at V and 0 bases at J, leaving 8 bases unmatched. This CDR3 has 16 residues. Looked up from germline, CDR1 is SNHLY and CDR2 is FYNNEI.

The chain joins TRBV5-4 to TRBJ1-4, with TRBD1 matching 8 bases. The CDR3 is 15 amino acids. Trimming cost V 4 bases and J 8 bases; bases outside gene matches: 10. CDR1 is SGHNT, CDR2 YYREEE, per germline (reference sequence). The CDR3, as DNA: TGTGCCAGCAGCGATTGGACAGGGTCGAACGAAAAACTGTTTTTT. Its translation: CASSDWTGSNEKLFF.

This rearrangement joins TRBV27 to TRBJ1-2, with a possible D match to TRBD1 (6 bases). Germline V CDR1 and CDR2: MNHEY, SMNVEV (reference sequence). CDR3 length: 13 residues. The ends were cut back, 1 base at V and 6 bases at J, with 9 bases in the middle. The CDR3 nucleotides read TGTGCCAGCAGTTTATGGGGGCGAGATGGCTACACCTTC. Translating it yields CASSLWGRDGYTF.

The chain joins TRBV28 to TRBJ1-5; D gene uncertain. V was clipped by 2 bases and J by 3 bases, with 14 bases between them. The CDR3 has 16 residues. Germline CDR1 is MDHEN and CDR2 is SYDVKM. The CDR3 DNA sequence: TGTGCCAGCAGTTTAATCAGCGCGCAGAACAATCAGCCCCAGCATTTT. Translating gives CASSLISAQNNQPQHF.

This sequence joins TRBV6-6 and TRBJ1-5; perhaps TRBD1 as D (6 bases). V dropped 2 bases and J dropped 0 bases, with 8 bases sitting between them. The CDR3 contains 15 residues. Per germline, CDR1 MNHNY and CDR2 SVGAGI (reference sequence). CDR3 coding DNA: TGTGCCAGCAGTTACACAGGGCATAGCAATCAGCCCCAGCATTTT. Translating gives CASSYTGHSNQPQHF.

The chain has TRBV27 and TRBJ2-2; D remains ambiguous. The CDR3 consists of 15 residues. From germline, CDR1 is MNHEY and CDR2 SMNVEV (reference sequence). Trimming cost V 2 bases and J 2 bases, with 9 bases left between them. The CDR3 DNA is TGTGCCAGCAGTTTAAAGAGCATTAACACCGGGGAGCTGTTTTTT. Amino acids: CASSLKSINTGELFF.

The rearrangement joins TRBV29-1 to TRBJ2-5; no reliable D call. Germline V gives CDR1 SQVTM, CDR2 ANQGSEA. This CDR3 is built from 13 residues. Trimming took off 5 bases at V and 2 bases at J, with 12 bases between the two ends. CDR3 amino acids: CSVLLTEQETQYF. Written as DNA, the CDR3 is TGCAGCGTTCTCCTCACAGAACAAGAGACCCAGTACTTC.

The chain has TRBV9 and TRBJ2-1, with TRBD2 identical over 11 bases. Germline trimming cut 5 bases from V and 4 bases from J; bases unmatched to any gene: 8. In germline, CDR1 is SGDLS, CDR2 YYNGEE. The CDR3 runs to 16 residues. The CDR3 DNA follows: TGTGCCAGCAGTGGCCCGGGACTAGCGGATTACAATGAGCAGTTCTTC. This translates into CASSGPGLADYNEQFF.